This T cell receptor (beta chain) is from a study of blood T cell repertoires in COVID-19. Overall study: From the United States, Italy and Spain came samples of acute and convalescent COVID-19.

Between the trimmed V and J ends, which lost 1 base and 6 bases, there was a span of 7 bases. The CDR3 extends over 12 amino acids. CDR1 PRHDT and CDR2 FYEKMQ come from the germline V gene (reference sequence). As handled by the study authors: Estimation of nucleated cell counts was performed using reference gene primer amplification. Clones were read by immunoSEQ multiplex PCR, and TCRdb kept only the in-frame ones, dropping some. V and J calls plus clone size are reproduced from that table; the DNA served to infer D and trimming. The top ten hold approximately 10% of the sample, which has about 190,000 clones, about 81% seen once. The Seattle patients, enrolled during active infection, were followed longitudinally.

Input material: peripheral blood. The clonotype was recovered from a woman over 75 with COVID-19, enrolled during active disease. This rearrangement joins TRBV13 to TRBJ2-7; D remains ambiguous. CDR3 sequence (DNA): TGTGCCAGCAGCTTAGTCGGTTCCGAGCAGTACTTC. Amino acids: CASSLVGSEQYF.